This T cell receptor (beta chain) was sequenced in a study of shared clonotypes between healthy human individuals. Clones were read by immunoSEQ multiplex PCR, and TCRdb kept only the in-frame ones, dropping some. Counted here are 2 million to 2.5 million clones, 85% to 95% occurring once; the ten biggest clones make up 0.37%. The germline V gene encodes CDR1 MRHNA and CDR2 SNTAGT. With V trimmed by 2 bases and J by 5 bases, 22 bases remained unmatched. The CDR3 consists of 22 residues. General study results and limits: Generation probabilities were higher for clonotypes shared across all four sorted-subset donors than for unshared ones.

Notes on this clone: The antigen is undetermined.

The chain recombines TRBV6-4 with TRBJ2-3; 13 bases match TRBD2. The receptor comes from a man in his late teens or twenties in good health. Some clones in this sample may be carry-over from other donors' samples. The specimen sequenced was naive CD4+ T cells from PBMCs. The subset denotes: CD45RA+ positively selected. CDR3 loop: CASSDRGRMAGLAGPGRDTQYF. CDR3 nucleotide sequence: TGTGCCAGCAGTGACAGGGGGCGTATGGCGGGACTAGCGGGACCTGGTCGAGATACGCAGTATTTT.